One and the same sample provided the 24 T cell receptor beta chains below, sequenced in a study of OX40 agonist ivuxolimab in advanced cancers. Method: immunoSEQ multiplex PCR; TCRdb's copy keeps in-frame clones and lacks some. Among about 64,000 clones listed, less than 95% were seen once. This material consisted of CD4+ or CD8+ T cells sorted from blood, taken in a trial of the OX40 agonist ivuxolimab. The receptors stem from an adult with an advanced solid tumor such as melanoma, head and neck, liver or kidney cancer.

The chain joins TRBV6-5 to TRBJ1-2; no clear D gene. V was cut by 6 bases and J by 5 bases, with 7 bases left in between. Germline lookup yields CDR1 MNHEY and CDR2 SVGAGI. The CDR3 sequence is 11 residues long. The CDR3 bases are TGTGCCAGCAGCACACTATATGGCTACACCTTC. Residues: CASSTLYGYTF.

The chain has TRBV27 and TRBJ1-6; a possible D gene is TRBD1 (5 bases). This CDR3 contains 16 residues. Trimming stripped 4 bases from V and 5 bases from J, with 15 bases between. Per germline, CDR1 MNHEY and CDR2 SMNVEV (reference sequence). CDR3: CASSSSGDGNNSPLHF. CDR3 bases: TGTGCCAGCAGTTCCTCCGGGGACGGCAATAATTCACCCCTCCACTTT.

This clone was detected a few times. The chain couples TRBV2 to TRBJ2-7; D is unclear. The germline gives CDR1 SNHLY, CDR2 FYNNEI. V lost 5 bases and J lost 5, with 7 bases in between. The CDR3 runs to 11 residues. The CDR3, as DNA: TGTGCCAGCAGTCGGACGAACGAGCAGTACTTC. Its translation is CASSRTNEQYF.

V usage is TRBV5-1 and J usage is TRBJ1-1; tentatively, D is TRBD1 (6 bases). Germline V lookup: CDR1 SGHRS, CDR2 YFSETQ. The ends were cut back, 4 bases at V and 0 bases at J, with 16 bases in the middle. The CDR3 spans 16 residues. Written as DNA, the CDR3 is TGCGCCAGCAGCCAGACAGGAGTGTCCCTGAACACTGAAGCTTTCTTT. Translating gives CASSQTGVSLNTEAFF.

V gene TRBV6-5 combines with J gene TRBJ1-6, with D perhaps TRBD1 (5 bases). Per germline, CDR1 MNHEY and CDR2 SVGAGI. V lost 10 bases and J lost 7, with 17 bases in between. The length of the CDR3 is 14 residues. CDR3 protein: CATSGGTANSPLHF. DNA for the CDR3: TGTGCCACTTCGGGTGGGACGGCGAATTCACCCCTCCACTTT.

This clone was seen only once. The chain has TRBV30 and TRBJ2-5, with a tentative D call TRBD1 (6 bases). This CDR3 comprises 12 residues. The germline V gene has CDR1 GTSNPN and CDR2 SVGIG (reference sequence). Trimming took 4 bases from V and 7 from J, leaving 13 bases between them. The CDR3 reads CAWTTGRATQYF. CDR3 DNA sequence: TGTGCCTGGACCACAGGGCGAGCGACCCAGTACTTC.

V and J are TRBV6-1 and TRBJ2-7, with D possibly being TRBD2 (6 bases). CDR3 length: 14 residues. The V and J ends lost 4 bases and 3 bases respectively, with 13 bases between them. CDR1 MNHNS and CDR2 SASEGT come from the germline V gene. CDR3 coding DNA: TGTGCCAGCAGTGGCGGGACGGCACTCTACGAGCAGTACTTC. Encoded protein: CASSGGTALYEQYF.

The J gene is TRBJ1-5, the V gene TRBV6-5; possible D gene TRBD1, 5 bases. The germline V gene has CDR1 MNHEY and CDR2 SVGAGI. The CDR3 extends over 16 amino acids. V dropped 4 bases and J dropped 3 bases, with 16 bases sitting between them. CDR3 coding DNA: TGTGCCAGCAGTTCTACAGGAGATCCCGCCAATCAGCCCCAGCATTTT. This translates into CASSSTGDPANQPQHF.

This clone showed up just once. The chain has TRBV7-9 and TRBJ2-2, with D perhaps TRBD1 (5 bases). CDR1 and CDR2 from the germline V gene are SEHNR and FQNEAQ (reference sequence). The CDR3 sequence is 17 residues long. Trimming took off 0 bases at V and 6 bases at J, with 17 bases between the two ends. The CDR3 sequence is CASSLASDTHFAGELFF. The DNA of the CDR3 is TGTGCCAGCAGCTTAGCGTCGGACACCCATTTCGCCGGGGAGCTGTTTTTT.

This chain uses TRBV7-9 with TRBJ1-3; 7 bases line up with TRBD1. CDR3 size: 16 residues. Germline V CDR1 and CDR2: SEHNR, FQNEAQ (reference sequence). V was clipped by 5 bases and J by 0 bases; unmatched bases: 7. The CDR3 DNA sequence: TGTGCCAGCAGCCCGAGGGGACAGAGCTCTGGAAACACCATATATTTT. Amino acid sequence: CASSPRGQSSGNTIYF.

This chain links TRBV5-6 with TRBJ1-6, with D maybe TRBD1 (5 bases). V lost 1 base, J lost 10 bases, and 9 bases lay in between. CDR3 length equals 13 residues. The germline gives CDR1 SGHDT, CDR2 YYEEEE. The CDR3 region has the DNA TGTGCCAGCAGCTTGTCAGGGAACTCACCCCTCCACTTT. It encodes CASSLSGNSPLHF.

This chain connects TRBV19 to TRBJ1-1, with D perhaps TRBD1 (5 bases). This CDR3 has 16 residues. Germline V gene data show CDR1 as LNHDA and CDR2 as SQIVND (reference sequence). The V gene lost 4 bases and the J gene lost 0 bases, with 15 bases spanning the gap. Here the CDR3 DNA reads TGTGCCAGTAGTAACTACCTCAGGGATTTGAACACTGAAGCTTTCTTT. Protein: CASSNYLRDLNTEAFF.

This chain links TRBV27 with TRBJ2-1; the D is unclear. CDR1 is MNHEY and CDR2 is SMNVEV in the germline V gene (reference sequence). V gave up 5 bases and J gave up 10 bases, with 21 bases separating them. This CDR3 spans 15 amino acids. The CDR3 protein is CASSPDTAATWEQFF. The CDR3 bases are TGTGCCAGCAGTCCCGACACGGCGGCAACATGGGAGCAGTTCTTC.

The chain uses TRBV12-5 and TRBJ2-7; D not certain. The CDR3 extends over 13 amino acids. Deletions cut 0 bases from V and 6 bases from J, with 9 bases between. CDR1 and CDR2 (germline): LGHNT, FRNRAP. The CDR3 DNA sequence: TGTGCTAGTGGTTTGGTACAAGGCGGCGAGCAGTACTTC. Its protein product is CASGLVQGGEQYF. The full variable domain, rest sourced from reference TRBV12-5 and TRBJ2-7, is DARVTQTPRHKVTEMGQEVTMRCQPILGHNTVFWYRQTMMQGLELLAYFRNRAPLDDSGMPKDRFSAEMPDATLATLKIQPSEPRDSAVYFCASGLVQGGEQYFGPGTRLTVT.

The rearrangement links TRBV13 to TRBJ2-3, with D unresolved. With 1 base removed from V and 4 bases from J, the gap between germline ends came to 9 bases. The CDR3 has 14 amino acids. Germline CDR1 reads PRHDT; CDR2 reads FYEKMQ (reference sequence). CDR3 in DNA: TGTGCCAGCAGCTTAGTCAGGCCACCAGATACGCAGTATTTT. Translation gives CASSLVRPPDTQYF.

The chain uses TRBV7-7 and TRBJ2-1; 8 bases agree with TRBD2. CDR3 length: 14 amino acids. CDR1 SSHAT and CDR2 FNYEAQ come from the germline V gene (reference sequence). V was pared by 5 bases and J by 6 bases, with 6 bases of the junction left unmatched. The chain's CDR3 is CASSVGTSSNEQFF. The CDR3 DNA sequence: TGTGCCAGCAGCGTAGGGACTAGTTCCAATGAGCAGTTCTTC.

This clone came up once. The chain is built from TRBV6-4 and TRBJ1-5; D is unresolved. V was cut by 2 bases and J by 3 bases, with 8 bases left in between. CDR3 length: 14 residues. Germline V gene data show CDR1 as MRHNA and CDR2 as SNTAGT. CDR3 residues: CASSDRLNNQPQHF. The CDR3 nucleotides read TGTGCCAGCAGTGACAGACTGAACAATCAGCCCCAGCATTTT.

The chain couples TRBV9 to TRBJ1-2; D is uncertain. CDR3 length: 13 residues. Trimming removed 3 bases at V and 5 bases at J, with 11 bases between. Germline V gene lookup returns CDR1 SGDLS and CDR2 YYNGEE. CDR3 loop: CASSGLGGYGYTF. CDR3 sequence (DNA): TGTGCCAGCAGCGGGCTGGGAGGTTATGGCTACACCTTC.

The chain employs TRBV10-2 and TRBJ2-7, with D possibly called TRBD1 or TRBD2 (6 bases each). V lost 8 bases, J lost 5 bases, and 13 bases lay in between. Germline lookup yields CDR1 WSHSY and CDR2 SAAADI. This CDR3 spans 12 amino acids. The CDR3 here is CASDRGLNEQYF. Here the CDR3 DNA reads TGCGCCAGCGATCGGGGGCTCAACGAGCAGTACTTC.

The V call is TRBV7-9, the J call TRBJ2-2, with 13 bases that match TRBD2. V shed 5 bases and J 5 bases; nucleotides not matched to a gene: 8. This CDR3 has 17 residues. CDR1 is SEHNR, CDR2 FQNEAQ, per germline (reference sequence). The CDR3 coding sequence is TGTGCCAGCAGCCAGACTAGCGGGAGGTATCGGACCGGGGAGCTGTTTTTT. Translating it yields CASSQTSGRYRTGELFF.

The CDR3 bases are TGTGCCAGCAGTTACCGGGGGGGTCTGGGTAACACCATATATTTT. Translation: CASSYRGGLGNTIYF. The chain carries TRBV6-5 and TRBJ1-3, with D maybe TRBD1 (5 bases). With 2 bases removed from V and 7 bases from J, the gap between germline ends came to 15 bases. The CDR3 consists of 15 residues. Germline values: CDR1 MNHEY, CDR2 SVGAGI.

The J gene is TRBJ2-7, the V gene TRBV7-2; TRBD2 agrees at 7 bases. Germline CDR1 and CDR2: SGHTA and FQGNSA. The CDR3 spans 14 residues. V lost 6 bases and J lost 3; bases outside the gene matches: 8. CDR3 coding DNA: TGTGCCAGCAGGGTGGGGCCTAGCGGCTACGAGCAGTACTTC. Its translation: CASRVGPSGYEQYF.

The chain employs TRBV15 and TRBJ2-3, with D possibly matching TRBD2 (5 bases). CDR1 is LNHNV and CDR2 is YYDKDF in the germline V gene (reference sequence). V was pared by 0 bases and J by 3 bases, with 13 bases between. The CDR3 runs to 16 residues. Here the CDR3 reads CATSRDRGIPTDTQYF. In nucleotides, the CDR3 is TGTGCCACCAGCAGAGATAGAGGGATTCCTACAGATACGCAGTATTTT.

For the CDR3, the DNA is TGTGCCAGTAGTATTTCGGGCGGAGCACTCCTATACAATGAGCAGTTCTTC. Residues: CASSISGGALLYNEQFF. This chain uses TRBV19 with TRBJ2-1; D is undetermined. Germline V gene sequence: CDR1 LNHDA, CDR2 SQIVND (reference sequence). CDR3 length: 17 residues. V was cut by 3 bases and J by 4 bases, with 19 bases left in between.